This TCR beta chain was found in a study of blood T cell repertoires in COVID-19. Here immunoSEQ multiplex PCR was the method, and the copy in TCRdb shows in-frame clones only, minus some. The sample holds hundreds of thousands of clones, 89% seen once. CDR1 and CDR2 (germline): SEHNR, FQNEAQ (reference sequence). V was trimmed by 1 base and J by 6 bases, leaving 12 bases between them. The CDR3 loop spans 14 amino acids. The TCR was taken from a woman aged 25 to 39 with COVID-19, enrolled during active disease. The chain carries TRBV7-9 and TRBJ1-2; D is uncertain. Sequencing was done on a sample of peripheral blood. The CDR3 protein is CASSLGTDKNGYTF. As DNA, the CDR3 is TGTGCCAGCAGCTTAGGAACAGACAAGAATGGCTACACCTTC.